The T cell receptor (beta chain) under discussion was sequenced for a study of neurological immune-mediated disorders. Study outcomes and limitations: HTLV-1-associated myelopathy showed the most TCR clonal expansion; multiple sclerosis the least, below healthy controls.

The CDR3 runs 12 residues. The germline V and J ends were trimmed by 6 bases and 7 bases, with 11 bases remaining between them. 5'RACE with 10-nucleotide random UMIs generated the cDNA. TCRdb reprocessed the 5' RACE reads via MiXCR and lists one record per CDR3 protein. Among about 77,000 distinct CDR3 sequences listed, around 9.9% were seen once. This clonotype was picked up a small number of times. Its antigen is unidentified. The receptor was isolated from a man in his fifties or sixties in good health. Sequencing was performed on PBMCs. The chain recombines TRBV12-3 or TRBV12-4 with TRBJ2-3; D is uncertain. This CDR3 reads CASSFGRHTQYF. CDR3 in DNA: TGTGCCAGCAGCTTCGGTAGGCATACGCAGTATTTT.